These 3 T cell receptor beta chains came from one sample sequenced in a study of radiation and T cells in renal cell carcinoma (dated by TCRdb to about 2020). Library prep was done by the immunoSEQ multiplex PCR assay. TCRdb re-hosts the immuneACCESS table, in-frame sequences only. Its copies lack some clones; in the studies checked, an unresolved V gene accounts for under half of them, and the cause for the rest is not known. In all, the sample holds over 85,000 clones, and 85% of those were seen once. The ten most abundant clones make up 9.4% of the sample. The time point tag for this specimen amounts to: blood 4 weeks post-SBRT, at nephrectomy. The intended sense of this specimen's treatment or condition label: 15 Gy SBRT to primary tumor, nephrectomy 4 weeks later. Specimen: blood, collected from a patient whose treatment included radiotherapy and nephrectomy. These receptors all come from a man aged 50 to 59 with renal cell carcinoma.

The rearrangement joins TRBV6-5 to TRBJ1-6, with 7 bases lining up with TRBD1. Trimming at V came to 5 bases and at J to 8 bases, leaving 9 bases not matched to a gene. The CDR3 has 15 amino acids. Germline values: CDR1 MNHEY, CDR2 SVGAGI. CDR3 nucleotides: TGTGCCAGCAGTCGACAGGGTGTCGGAGATTCACCCCTCCACTTT. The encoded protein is CASSRQGVGDSPLHF.

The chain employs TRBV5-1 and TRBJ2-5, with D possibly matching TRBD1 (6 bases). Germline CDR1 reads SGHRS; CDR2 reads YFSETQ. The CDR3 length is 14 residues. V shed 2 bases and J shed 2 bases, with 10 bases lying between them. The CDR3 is CASSLGTHQETQYF. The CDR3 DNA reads TGCGCCAGCAGCTTAGGGACACATCAAGAGACCCAGTACTTC.

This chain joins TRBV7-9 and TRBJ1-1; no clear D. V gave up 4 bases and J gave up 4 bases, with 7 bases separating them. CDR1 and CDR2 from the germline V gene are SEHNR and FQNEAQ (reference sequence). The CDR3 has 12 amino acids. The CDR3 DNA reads TGTGCCAGCAGCTACGTTTCCACTGAAGCTTTCTTT. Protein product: CASSYVSTEAFF.